Each of the 26 T cell receptor beta chains below was sequenced from the same sample in a study of PD-1 blockade in classical Hodgkin lymphoma. Each patient's relapse followed autologous stem cell transplantation, and brentuximab vedotin exposure varied. TCRdb keeps only in-frame clones here, not all; method: immunoSEQ multiplex PCR. The repertoire holds under 80,000 clones, about 64% seen once, with approximately 9.9% in the top ten. Specimen: peripheral blood mononuclear cells (PBMCs), collected before the second cycle of nivolumab. These receptors all come from a human donor with classical Hodgkin lymphoma.

The gene calls are TRBV27 and TRBJ1-3; D uncertain. Germline V gene sequence: CDR1 MNHEY, CDR2 SMNVEV (reference sequence). This CDR3 has 13 amino acids. The V end lost 2 bases, the J end lost 2 bases, and 4 bases lay between the germline ends. CDR3 in DNA: TGTGCCAGCAGTTTAGGTGCTGGAAACACCATATATTTT. It translates to CASSLGAGNTIYF.

DNA for the CDR3: TGTGCCAGCAGCTTGGTTGGGGCCCAGAACACTGAAGCTTTCTTT. Its translation is CASSLVGAQNTEAFF. The chain couples TRBV5-4 to TRBJ1-1; a weak D match, TRBD1 (5 bases). Per germline, CDR1 SGHNT and CDR2 YYREEE (reference sequence). The CDR3 has 15 amino acids. V shed 0 bases and J shed 1 base, with 10 bases lying between them.

The chain links TRBV6-1 to TRBJ2-2; unclear D gene. The CDR3 covers 15 residues. Germline assignment: CDR1 MNHNS and CDR2 SASEGT. V lost 7 bases and J 1 base, leaving 13 bases between the germline ends. CDR3 in amino acids: CASNRRWGNTGELFF. The CDR3 DNA is TGTGCCAGCAACCGCAGATGGGGGAACACCGGGGAGCTGTTTTTT.

V and J are TRBV7-9 and TRBJ1-1; weak D call: TRBD1 (5 bases). The CDR3 spans 15 residues. CDR1 and CDR2 (germline): SEHNR, FQNEAQ (reference sequence). Trimming shortened V by 1 base and J by 6 bases, and 15 bases separated the two germline ends. The CDR3 loop is CASSLVRTGGAEAFF. In nucleotides, the CDR3 is TGTGCCAGCAGCTTAGTTCGAACCGGGGGAGCTGAAGCTTTCTTT.

This clone was seen only once. The chain is built from TRBV6-6 and TRBJ2-1, with D perhaps TRBD2 (5 bases). The CDR3 has 15 amino acids. Germline CDR1 MNHNY, CDR2 SVGAGI (reference sequence). Trimming took off 5 bases at V and 0 bases at J, with 11 bases between the two ends. In nucleotides, the CDR3 is TGTGCCAGCAGTCTAATGGGGAGCTCCTACAATGAGCAGTTCTTC. This gives the protein CASSLMGSSYNEQFF.

Only a few counts were recorded for this clone. This CDR3 is CASSERANEKLFF. The CDR3 bases are TGTGCCAGCAGTGAACGGGCCAATGAAAAACTGTTTTTT. The chain is built from TRBV2 and TRBJ1-4; D is ambiguous. Trimming pared 2 bases from V and 5 bases from J, leaving 6 bases between. The CDR3 is 13 amino acids. The germline CDR1 and CDR2 sequences are SNHLY and FYNNEI.

V gene TRBV28 combines with J gene TRBJ2-1; no definite D call. Trimming pared 2 bases from V and 7 bases from J, leaving 9 bases between. Germline lookup yields CDR1 MDHEN and CDR2 SYDVKM. The CDR3 is made up of 13 amino acids. The CDR3 nucleotides read TGTGCCAGCAGTTTAATGGGATATAATGAGCAGTTCTTC. Residues: CASSLMGYNEQFF.

This rearrangement joins TRBV18 to TRBJ2-7; 10 nucleotides match TRBD1. V trimming: 6 bases; J trimming: 3 bases; junction bases outside the gene matches: 2. In germline, CDR1 is KGHSH, CDR2 LQKENI. There are 13 residues in the CDR3. The chain's CDR3 is CASSRDRGYEQYF. The CDR3 nucleotides are TGTGCCAGCTCTCGGGACAGGGGCTACGAGCAGTACTTC.

The table lists this clone with a few counts. This chain links TRBV28 with TRBJ1-1; the D gene is possibly TRBD1 (6 bases). The V and J ends lost 6 bases and 4 bases respectively, with 18 bases between them. Per germline, CDR1 MDHEN and CDR2 SYDVKM. This CDR3 region has 15 residues. CDR3: CASRSRDTWGTEAFF. The CDR3 DNA reads as TGTGCCAGCAGGAGCAGGGACACCTGGGGCACTGAAGCTTTCTTT.

This clone appeared a single time. The rearrangement links TRBV2 to TRBJ2-2; maybe TRBD1 (6 bases). V lost 0 bases to trimming and J lost 5 bases, with 7 bases between them. The CDR3 loop spans 14 amino acids. Per the germline V gene, CDR1 is SNHLY and CDR2 is FYNNEI. This CDR3 reads CASSEAGGTGELFF. CDR3 bases: TGTGCCAGCAGTGAAGCAGGGGGAACCGGGGAGCTGTTTTTT.

The chain uses TRBV7-9 and TRBJ2-3; a possible D gene is TRBD1 (5 bases). V shed 5 bases and J shed 5 bases, with 11 bases lying between them. Germline V gene sequence: CDR1 SEHNR, CDR2 FQNEAQ (reference sequence). The CDR3 length is 13 residues. CDR3 loop: CASSILRGDTQYF. In nucleotides, the CDR3 is TGTGCCAGCAGCATACTTAGGGGAGATACGCAGTATTTT.

A few counts support this clone. The J gene is TRBJ1-1, the V gene TRBV14; D gene unclear. The germline V gene has CDR1 SGHDN and CDR2 FVKESK. The CDR3 runs 12 residues. V lost 1 base to trimming and J lost 10 bases, with 10 bases between them. CDR3 sequence reads: CASSQVGGSAFF. The CDR3 DNA sequence: TGTGCCAGCAGCCAAGTAGGCGGTTCAGCTTTCTTT.

V usage is TRBV6-1 and J usage is TRBJ1-1, with no clear D. The CDR3 is 11 amino acids. Germline-derived CDR1 and CDR2 are MNHNS and SASEGT. V shed 5 bases and J shed 5 bases, with 6 bases lying between them. CDR3 residues: CASSYGTEAFF. The CDR3 coding sequence is TGTGCCAGCAGTTACGGGACTGAAGCTTTCTTT.

The rearrangement uses TRBV5-8 and TRBJ1-1; D may be TRBD1 (6 bases). The CDR3 contains 14 residues. Trimming removed 1 base at V and 8 bases at J, with 15 bases between. In germline, CDR1 is SGHTS, CDR2 YDEGEE. The CDR3 sequence is CASSLNLGTPEAFF. DNA for the CDR3: TGTGCCAGCAGCTTGAATCTCGGGACACCCGAAGCTTTCTTT.

This chain joins TRBV25-1 and TRBJ2-1; no clear D gene. The CDR3 spans 16 residues. V dropped 3 bases and J dropped 0 bases, with 12 bases sitting between them. Germline values: CDR1 MGHDK, CDR2 SYGVNS. CDR3 protein: CASSESGRSSYNEQFF. The CDR3 bases are TGTGCCAGCAGTGAGTCGGGCAGGAGCTCCTACAATGAGCAGTTCTTC.

The chain combines TRBV7-9 with TRBJ1-6, with D uncertain. The CDR3 is made up of 12 amino acids. CDR1 SEHNR and CDR2 FQNEAQ come from the germline V gene (reference sequence). The germline V and J ends were trimmed by 4 bases and 13 bases, with 11 bases remaining between them. CDR3 nucleotides: TGTGCCAGCAGCTCAGCCCTCGGGCCCCTCCACTTT. Amino acid sequence: CASSSALGPLHF.

This clone is medium-sized. The J gene is TRBJ1-2, the V gene TRBV5-1; D is possibly TRBD1 (5 bases). This CDR3 region has 14 residues. Germline values: CDR1 SGHRS, CDR2 YFSETQ. Trimming removed 1 base from V and 6 bases from J, with 13 bases in between. The CDR3 loop reads CASSLFVRRDGYTF. The CDR3 DNA reads as TGCGCCAGCAGCTTGTTTGTACGCAGGGATGGCTACACCTTC.

The chain recombines TRBV7-2 with TRBJ2-7, with a possible D match to TRBD2 (6 bases). In germline, CDR1 is SGHTA, CDR2 FQGNSA. V lost 4 bases, J lost 6 bases, and 10 bases lay in between. CDR3 length: 12 residues. The CDR3 DNA is TGTGCCAGCAGCTCGGGGGATGGCGAGCAGTACTTC. Its protein product is CASSSGDGEQYF.

Of note for this clone: The sample holds other DNA sequences that translate to the same CDR3. The rearrangement uses TRBV5-1 and TRBJ1-2; D remains ambiguous. The V gene's germline CDR1 is SGHRS and CDR2 YFSETQ. This CDR3 is 13 amino acids long. V was shortened by 5 bases and J by 0 bases, with 8 bases between the two germline ends. The CDR3 loop reads CASRREANYGYTF. CDR3 DNA sequence: TGCGCCAGCAGGCGGGAAGCTAACTATGGCTACACCTTC. The whole variable domain, filled in from reference TRBV5-1 and TRBJ1-2, reads KAGVTQTPRYLIKTRGQQVTLSCSPISGHRSVSWYQQTPGQGLQFLFEYFSETQRNKGNFPGRFSGRQFSNSRSEMNVSTLELGDSALYLCASRREANYGYTFGSGTRLTVV.

The genes are TRBV5-8 and TRBJ2-5, with TRBD1 matching 7 bases. CDR1 and CDR2 from the germline V gene are SGHTS and YDEGEE. The CDR3 length is 15 residues. Trimming removed 3 bases from V and 2 bases from J; junction bases left unmatched: 7. CDR3 sequence: CASSSTGVPQETQYF. The CDR3 nucleotides are TGTGCCAGCAGCTCTACAGGGGTCCCGCAAGAGACCCAGTACTTC.

The chain recombines TRBV19 with TRBJ2-7; no clear D gene. This CDR3 has 15 amino acids. Germline CDR1 and CDR2: LNHDA and SQIVND (reference sequence). Trimming cost V 6 bases and J 2 bases, with 17 bases left between them. The CDR3 loop is CASSLSPRRTYEQYF. For the CDR3, the DNA is TGTGCCAGTAGCCTCTCCCCCAGGAGAACCTACGAGCAGTACTTC.

The chain is built from TRBV5-4 and TRBJ2-1; TRBD2 agrees at 8 bases. The junction had 3 bases not matched to a gene; V was cut back by 0 bases and J by 4 bases. Germline assignment: CDR1 SGHNT and CDR2 YYREEE (reference sequence). The CDR3 consists of 15 residues. The DNA of the CDR3 is TGTGCCAGCAGCTTGGGGCTAGCGGGTTACAATGAGCAGTTCTTC. It encodes CASSLGLAGYNEQFF.

This clone appeared many times. This chain joins TRBV2 and TRBJ1-1; D call uncertain. V was cut by 10 bases and J by 1 base, with 7 bases left in between. CDR3 length equals 11 residues. Looked up from germline, CDR1 is SNHLY and CDR2 is FYNNEI. CDR3 DNA sequence: TGTGCCACGACGGAGAACACTGAAGCTTTCTTT. This translates into CATTENTEAFF. Full variable domain (remainder filled in from reference TRBV2 and TRBJ1-1): EPEVTQTPSHQVTQMGQEVILRCVPISNHLYFYWYRQILGQKVEFLVSFYNNEISEKSEIFDDQFSVERPDGSNFTLKIRSTKLEDSAMYFCATTENTEAFFGQGTRLTVV.

The chain has TRBV27 and TRBJ1-1, with D maybe TRBD1 (5 bases). V was clipped by 0 bases and J by 4 bases, with 9 bases between them. Germline assignment: CDR1 MNHEY and CDR2 SMNVEV (reference sequence). This CDR3 region has 14 residues. The CDR3 region is CASSLSPGLTEAFF. The CDR3, as DNA: TGTGCCAGCAGTTTATCGCCAGGGCTCACTGAAGCTTTCTTT.

The J gene is TRBJ2-1, the V gene TRBV6-4; 12 bases are a match to TRBD2. The CDR3 runs 15 residues. V was clipped by 4 bases and J by 8 bases; unmatched bases: 6. From germline, CDR1 is MRHNA and CDR2 SNTAGT. CDR3 bases: TGTGCCAGCAGTGGACTAGCGGGAGCTAGCCATGAGCAGTTCTTC. Translating gives CASSGLAGASHEQFF.

V is TRBV2 and J is TRBJ2-7; either TRBD1 or TRBD2 may supply D (5 bases each). The V gene's germline CDR1 is SNHLY and CDR2 FYNNEI. This CDR3 has 14 amino acids. V dropped 3 bases and J dropped 5 bases, with 14 bases sitting between them. In nucleotides, the CDR3 is TGTGCCAGCAGTGACTTGGGACCGCCCAACGAGCAGTACTTC. Amino acid sequence: CASSDLGPPNEQYF.